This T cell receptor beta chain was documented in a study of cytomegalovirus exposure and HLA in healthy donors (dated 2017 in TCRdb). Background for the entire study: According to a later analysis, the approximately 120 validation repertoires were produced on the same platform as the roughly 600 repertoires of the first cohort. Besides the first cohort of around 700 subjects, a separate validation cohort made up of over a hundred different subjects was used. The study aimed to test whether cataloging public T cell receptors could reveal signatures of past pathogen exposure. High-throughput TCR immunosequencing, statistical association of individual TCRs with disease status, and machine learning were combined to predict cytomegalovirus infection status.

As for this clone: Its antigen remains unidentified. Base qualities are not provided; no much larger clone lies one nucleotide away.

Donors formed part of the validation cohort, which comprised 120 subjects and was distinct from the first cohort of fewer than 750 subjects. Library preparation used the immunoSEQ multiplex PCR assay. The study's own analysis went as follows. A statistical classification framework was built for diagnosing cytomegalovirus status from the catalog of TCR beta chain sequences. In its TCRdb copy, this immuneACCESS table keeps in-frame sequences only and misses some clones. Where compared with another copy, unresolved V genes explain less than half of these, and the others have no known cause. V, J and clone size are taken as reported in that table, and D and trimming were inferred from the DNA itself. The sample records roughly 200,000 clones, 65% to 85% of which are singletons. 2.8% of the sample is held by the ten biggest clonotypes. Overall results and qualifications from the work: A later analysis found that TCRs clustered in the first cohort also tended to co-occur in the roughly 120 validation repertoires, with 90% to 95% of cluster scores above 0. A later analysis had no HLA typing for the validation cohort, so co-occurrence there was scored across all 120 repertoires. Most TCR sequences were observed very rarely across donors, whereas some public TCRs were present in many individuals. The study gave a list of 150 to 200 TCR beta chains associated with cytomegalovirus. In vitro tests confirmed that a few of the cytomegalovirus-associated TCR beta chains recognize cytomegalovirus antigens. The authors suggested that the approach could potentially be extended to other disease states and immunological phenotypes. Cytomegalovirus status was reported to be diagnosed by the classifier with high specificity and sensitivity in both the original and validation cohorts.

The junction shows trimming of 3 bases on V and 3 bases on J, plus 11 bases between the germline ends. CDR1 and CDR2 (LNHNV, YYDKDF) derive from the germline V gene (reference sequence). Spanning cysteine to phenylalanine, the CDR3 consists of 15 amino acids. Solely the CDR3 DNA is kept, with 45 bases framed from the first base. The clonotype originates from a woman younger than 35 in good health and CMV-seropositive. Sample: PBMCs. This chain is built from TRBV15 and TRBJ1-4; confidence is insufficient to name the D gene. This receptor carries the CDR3 CATSRNWAANEKLFF. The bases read TGTGCCACCAGCAGGAATTGGGCAGCTAATGAAAAACTGTTTTTT.